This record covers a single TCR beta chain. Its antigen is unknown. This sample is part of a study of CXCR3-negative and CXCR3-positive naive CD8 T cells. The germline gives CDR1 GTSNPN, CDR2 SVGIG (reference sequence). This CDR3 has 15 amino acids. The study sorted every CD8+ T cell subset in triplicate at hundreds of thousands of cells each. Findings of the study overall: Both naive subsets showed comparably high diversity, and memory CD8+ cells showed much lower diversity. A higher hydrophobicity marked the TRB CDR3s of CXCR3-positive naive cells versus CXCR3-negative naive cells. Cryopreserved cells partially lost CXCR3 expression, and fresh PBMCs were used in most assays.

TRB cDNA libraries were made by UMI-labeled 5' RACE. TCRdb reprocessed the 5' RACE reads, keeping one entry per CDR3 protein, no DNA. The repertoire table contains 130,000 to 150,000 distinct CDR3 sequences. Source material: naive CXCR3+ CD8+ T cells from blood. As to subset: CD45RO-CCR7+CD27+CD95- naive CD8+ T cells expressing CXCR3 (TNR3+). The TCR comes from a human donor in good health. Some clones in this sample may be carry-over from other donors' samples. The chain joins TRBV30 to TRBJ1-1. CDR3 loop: CAWTLRTMEGTEAFF.